This TCR beta chain comes out of a study of beta chain features in type 1 diabetes. As for the study in general: No age, gender or cell yield differences were seen between patients and healthy donors. Researchers looked at around 100 million sorted cells across all samples.

This clone was counted between two and nine times. What it recognizes is unknown. Reverse transcription of all isolated RNA meant that expressed TCRB transcripts were sequenced. The table came from immunoSEQ multiplex PCR; TCRdb's copy has only in-frame clones and leaves some out. The sample includes some 700,000 clones, around an eighth of them seen just once. Sorting with CD45RO/CCR7/CD25/CD127/CD95/CD27 yielded naive, central memory, regulatory and stem-like memory CD4+ cells. Regarding the study as a whole: Small HLA sub-analyses could not settle whether HLA shapes TCRB rearrangement. In all four CD4+ subsets, TCRB CDR3 length was significantly, moderately reduced in type 1 diabetes.

Germline lookup yields CDR1 ENHRY and CDR2 SYGVKD. Trimming took off 11 bases at V and 1 base at J, with 14 bases between the two ends. The CDR3 is 13 residues long. The specimen was naive CD4+ T cells from blood. This clonotype originated in a man aged 18 to 29 with type 1 diabetes. This chain joins TRBV10-3 and TRBJ2-5; TRBD2 is a possible D gene (5 bases). The CDR3 DNA reads TGTGCCGCCCGAAGGACTCCCCAAGAGACCCAGTACTTC. This sequence encodes CAARRTPQETQYF.